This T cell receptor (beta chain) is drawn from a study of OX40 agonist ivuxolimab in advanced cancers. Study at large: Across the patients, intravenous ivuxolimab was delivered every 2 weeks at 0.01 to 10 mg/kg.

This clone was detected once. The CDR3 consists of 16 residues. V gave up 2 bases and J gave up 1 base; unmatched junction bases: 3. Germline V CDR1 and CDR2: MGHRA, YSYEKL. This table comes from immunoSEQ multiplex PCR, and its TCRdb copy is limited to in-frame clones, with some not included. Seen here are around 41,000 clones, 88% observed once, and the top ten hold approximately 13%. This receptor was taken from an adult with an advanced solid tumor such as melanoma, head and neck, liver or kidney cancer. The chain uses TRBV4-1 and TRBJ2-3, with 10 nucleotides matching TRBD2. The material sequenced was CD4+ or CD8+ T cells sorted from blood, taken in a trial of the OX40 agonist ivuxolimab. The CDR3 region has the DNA TGCGCCAGCAGCCAAACCGGGACTAGCGGCACAGATACGCAGTATTTT. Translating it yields CASSQTGTSGTDTQYF.